This is a list of T cell receptor beta chains from one sample in a study of blood T cell repertoires in COVID-19. Repertoires were generated with immunoSEQ multiplex PCR, while TCRdb's copy carries only in-frame clones and drops some. The table shows tens of thousands of clones, with nearly 90% occurring only once. The sequencing sample was made of peripheral blood. Receptors originate from a woman aged 45 to 65 with COVID-19, enrolled during active disease. Each CDR3 is given with its conserved first and last residue.

>TRBV21-1|TRBJ2-7
CASSDPDRVHEQYF
>TRBV6-5|TRBJ1-2
CASSRTGPANYGYTF
>TRBV28|TRBJ2-7
CASGTGGGTHEQYF
>TRBV5-1|TRBJ1-3
CASSPGLTPSHGNTIYF
>TRBV21-1|TRBJ2-4
CASIPIRSRRFVKNIQYF
>TRBV6-5|TRBJ2-4
CASGRRNIQYF
>TRBV6-5|TRBJ2-1
CASSRETRDSEQFF
>TRBV29-1|TRBJ2-5
CSVERPGLALQETQYF
>TRBV30|TRBJ2-7
CAWSAGTEVEQYF
>TRBV25-1|TRBJ1-1
CASSEGGRPAFF
>TRBV28|TRBJ2-3
CASSLYRQVSTDTQYF
>TRBV6-6|TRBJ2-1
CASNLGVGATAREQFF
>TRBV6-5|TRBJ1-5
CASKEGQPQHF
>TRBV6-5|TRBJ2-5
CASSSTGVRETQYF
>TRBV10-3|TRBJ2-2
CAISSDSLNTGELFF
>TRBV7-2|TRBJ1-2
CASSPSTGVYGYTF
>TRBV28|TRBJ2-1
CASIGGGGPHEQFF
>TRBV10-3|TRBJ2-3
CAIRPAGGPTDTQYF
>TRBV9|TRBJ2-7
CASSPRLAGGSYEQYF
>TRBV24-1|TRBJ1-3
CATGKGTGAILGNTIYF
>TRBV9|TRBJ2-7
CASSGGTSGFLYEQYF
>TRBV11-2|TRBJ2-5
CASSSPRDRQETQYF
>TRBV6-2/TRBV6-3|TRBJ1-1
CASSSYANTEAFF
>TRBV7-9|TRBJ2-5
CASSSHLRQGFQETQYF
>TRBV27|TRBJ1-5
CASSPWGGRNQPQHF
>TRBV18|TRBJ1-1
CASSPNSAEAFF
>TRBV14|TRBJ2-7
CASSQGQGTGEQYF
>TRBV28|TRBJ2-7
CASSVDSYEQYF
>TRBV19|TRBJ2-1
CASRGDPYNEQFF
>TRBV7-2|TRBJ2-5
CASRTGQQETQYF
>TRBV5-1|TRBJ2-7
CASSYGQAYEQYF
>TRBV5-4|TRBJ1-2
CASSILELSYGYTF
>TRBV5-1|TRBJ2-1
CASSPVIFGPTGGNEQFF
>TRBV5-1|TRBJ2-1
CASSLEPQGEQFF
>TRBV28|TRBJ2-7
CASGHYLYEQYF
>TRBV24-1|TRBJ2-1
CATSDPLSGGPWGEQFF
>TRBV2|TRBJ1-3
CASSDRPLGNTIYF
>TRBV11-2|TRBJ2-1
CASSPQGLAGGEQFF
>TRBV12-3/TRBV12-4|TRBJ2-7
CASSGGYEQYF
>TRBV10-3|TRBJ2-7
CAISEPGQGHSYEQYF
>TRBV28|TRBJ1-5
CASSLARGPSNQPQHF
>TRBV7-8|TRBJ2-1
CASSLRAGESPEQFF
>TRBV9|TRBJ2-7
CASSVVAGGGMNEQYF
>TRBV9|TRBJ2-5
CASSVASSGTETQYF
>TRBV28|TRBJ1-4
CASRSGAWTGNEKLFF
>TRBV29-1|TRBJ1-1
CSVTADVTEAFF
>TRBV5-4|TRBJ2-1
CASSHATSGFWNEQFF